This T cell receptor beta chain was obtained from a study of OX40 agonist ivuxolimab in advanced cancers. Across the study: Age averaged around 60 years (range about 23 to 80), and around 87% were male. Study-wide results and caveats: By week 6 at 0.1 to 3.0 mg/kg, blood CD4+ and CD8+ T cells had expanded clonally. Researchers did not determine the expanded peripheral T cells' antigen specificity.

V dropped 6 bases and J dropped 0 bases, with 11 bases sitting between them. Germline CDR1 is SGDLS and CDR2 is YYNGEE. This CDR3 has 14 residues. As for this clone: Its antigen is not known.

Assay: immunoSEQ multiplex PCR; the TCRdb copy retains only in-frame clones and omits some. The table shows over 30,000 clones, with about four fifths occurring only once. Sequencing used CD4+ or CD8+ T cells sorted from blood, obtained in a trial of the OX40 agonist ivuxolimab. The sequence derives from an adult with an advanced solid tumor such as melanoma, head and neck, liver or kidney cancer. V is TRBV9 and J is TRBJ2-3; D remains ambiguous. DNA for the CDR3: TGTGCCAGCACGGGTAGCTTGAGCACAGATACGCAGTATTTT. Translation: CASTGSLSTDTQYF.